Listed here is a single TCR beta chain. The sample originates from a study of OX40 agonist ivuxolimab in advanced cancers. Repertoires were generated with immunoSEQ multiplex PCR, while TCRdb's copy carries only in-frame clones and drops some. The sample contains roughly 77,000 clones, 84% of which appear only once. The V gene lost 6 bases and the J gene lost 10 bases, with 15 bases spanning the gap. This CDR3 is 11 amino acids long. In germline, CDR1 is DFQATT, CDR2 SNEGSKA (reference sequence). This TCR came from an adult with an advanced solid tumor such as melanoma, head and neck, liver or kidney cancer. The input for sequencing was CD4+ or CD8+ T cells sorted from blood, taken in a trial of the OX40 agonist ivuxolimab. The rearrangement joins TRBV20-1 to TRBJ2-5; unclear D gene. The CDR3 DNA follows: TGCAGTGCGTACGCCAGTATTCGCCAGTACTTC. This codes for CSAYASIRQYF.